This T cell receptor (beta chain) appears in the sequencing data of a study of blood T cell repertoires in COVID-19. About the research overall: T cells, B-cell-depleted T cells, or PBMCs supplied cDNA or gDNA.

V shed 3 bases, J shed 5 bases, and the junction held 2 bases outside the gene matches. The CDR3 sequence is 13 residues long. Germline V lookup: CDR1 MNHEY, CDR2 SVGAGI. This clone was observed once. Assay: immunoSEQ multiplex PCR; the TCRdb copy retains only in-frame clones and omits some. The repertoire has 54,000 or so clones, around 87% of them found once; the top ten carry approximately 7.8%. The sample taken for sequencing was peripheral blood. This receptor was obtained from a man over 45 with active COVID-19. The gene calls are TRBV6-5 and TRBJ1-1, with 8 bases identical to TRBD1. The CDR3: CASSYTGGTEAFF. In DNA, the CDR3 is TGTGCCAGCAGTTATACAGGGGGAACTGAAGCTTTCTTT.